The 19 T cell receptor beta chains reported below all come from one sample, sequenced in a study of cytomegalovirus exposure and HLA in healthy donors. Profiled with immunoSEQ multiplex PCR; TCRdb holds only in-frame clones, not every one. The sample carries 150,000 to 200,000 clones, roughly 80% recorded once. Sequenced: PBMCs. Source of these receptors: a man aged 30-40 years in good health and CMV-seropositive.

The gene calls are TRBV29-1 and TRBJ1-2, with 10 positions matching TRBD1. V trimming: 4 bases; J trimming: 6 bases; junction bases outside the gene matches: 5. The CDR3 consists of 13 residues. Germline CDR1 SQVTM, CDR2 ANQGSEA. CDR3 coding DNA: TGCAGCGTTGCCGGGACAGGGGCCCATGGCTACACCTTC. It translates to CSVAGTGAHGYTF.

The gene calls are TRBV19 and TRBJ2-2, with D hard to call. This CDR3 contains 16 residues. CDR1 LNHDA and CDR2 SQIVND come from the germline V gene (reference sequence). The ends were cut back, 0 bases at V and 4 bases at J, with 12 bases in the middle. CDR3 sequence: CASSIDPQDFTGELFF. In DNA form, the CDR3 reads TGTGCCAGTAGTATAGATCCCCAGGATTTCACCGGGGAGCTGTTTTTT.

For this clone: Other DNA sequences in the same sample also yield this CDR3. The rearrangement joins TRBV29-1 to TRBJ2-5, with TRBD2 matching 13 bases. After removal of 6 bases from V and 5 bases from J, the junction contained 6 bases not matched to a gene. The CDR3 loop spans 14 amino acids. Germline V gives CDR1 SQVTM, CDR2 ANQGSEA. This chain's CDR3 is CSVETSGGSETQYF. The DNA of the CDR3 is TGCAGCGTCGAGACTAGCGGGGGGAGTGAGACCCAGTACTTC.

V is TRBV5-1 and J is TRBJ2-4; D gene uncertain. V was pared by 4 bases and J by 4 bases, with 3 bases between. This CDR3 is built from 11 residues. CDR1 and CDR2 (germline): SGHRS, YFSETQ. The CDR3: CASSEKNIQYF. The CDR3, as DNA: TGCGCCAGCAGCGAGAAAAACATTCAGTACTTC.

This chain joins TRBV7-9 and TRBJ2-1, with 7 positions matching TRBD2. With V trimmed by 5 bases and J by 0 bases, 10 bases remained unmatched. The CDR3 length is 17 residues. CDR1 is SEHNR, CDR2 FQNEAQ, per germline (reference sequence). The CDR3 DNA reads as TGTGCCAGCAGCCCCTTGGGCGGGGGTAGCTCCTACAATGAGCAGTTCTTC. Its protein is CASSPLGGGSSYNEQFF.

Only a few counts were recorded for this clone. The V gene is TRBV27, the J gene TRBJ1-2, with D perhaps matching TRBD1 (6 bases). V gave up 5 bases and J gave up 5 bases, with 15 bases separating them. This CDR3 is built from 14 residues. CDR1 is MNHEY and CDR2 is SMNVEV in the germline V gene (reference sequence). This CDR3 is CASSRDNRKYGYTF. Written as DNA, the CDR3 is TGTGCCAGCAGTAGGGACAACCGCAAGTATGGCTACACCTTC.

The chain joins TRBV5-1 to TRBJ1-4; the match to TRBD1 covers 7 bases. The CDR3 runs 15 residues. The germline V gene encodes CDR1 SGHRS and CDR2 YFSETQ. The junction had 2 bases not matched to a gene; V was cut back by 1 base and J by 2 bases. Here the CDR3 DNA reads TGCGCCAGCAGCTTGCTACAGGGGACTAATGAAAAACTGTTTTTT. Translation: CASSLLQGTNEKLFF. Full variable domain (missing parts from reference TRBV5-1 and TRBJ1-4): KAGVTQTPRYLIKTRGQQVTLSCSPISGHRSVSWYQQTPGQGLQFLFEYFSETQRNKGNFPGRFSGRQFSNSRSEMNVSTLELGDSALYLCASSLLQGTNEKLFFGSGTQLSVL.

This chain uses TRBV27 with TRBJ1-2, with D possibly being TRBD1 (5 bases). Germline-derived CDR1 and CDR2 are MNHEY and SMNVEV (reference sequence). The CDR3 runs 13 residues. V was cut by 5 bases and J by 8 bases, with 15 bases left in between. CDR3 DNA: TGTGCCAGCAGTCTTCGGGGGTCTGGGGGCTACACCTTC. This gives the protein CASSLRGSGGYTF.

This chain uses TRBV14 with TRBJ1-1; 8 bases map to TRBD1. CDR1 is SGHDN, CDR2 FVKESK, per germline. V shed 4 bases, J shed 2 bases, and the junction held 3 bases outside the gene matches. CDR3 length equals 14 residues. The DNA of the CDR3 is TGTGCCAGCAGCCCACAGGGGGGAAACACTGAAGCTTTCTTT. It translates to CASSPQGGNTEAFF.

The chain couples TRBV9 to TRBJ1-5, with D uncertain. This CDR3 comprises 15 residues. From germline, CDR1 is SGDLS and CDR2 YYNGEE. The V end lost 0 bases, the J end lost 1 base, and 8 bases lay between the germline ends. The CDR3 bases are TGTGCCAGCAGCGTAGGCGACACCAGCAATCAGCCCCAGCATTTT. Residues: CASSVGDTSNQPQHF. The variable domain in full, completed from reference TRBV9 and TRBJ1-5, reads DSGVTQTPKHLITATGQRVTLRCSPRSGDLSVYWYQQSLDQGLQFLIQYYNGEERAKGNILERFSAQQFPDLHSELNLSSLELGDSALYFCASSVGDTSNQPQHFGDGTRLSIL.

The chain employs TRBV7-9 and TRBJ2-3; D is possibly TRBD2 (6 bases). Trimming left V 5 bases short and J 3 bases short, with 15 bases between. Germline CDR1 is SEHNR and CDR2 is FQNEAQ (reference sequence). The CDR3 runs to 15 residues. The CDR3 nucleotides read TGTGCCAGCAGCCCCCCGTGGGGAGGAACAGATACGCAGTATTTT. Amino acids: CASSPPWGGTDTQYF.

The chain couples TRBV9 to TRBJ2-7; 9 bases agree with TRBD2. The V gene's germline CDR1 is SGDLS and CDR2 YYNGEE. After removal of 0 bases from V and 5 bases from J, the junction contained 6 bases not matched to a gene. The CDR3 runs 15 residues. The CDR3, as DNA: TGTGCCAGCAGCGTAGGGGGCGGGGGGGGCGACGAGCAGTACTTC. It specifies CASSVGGGGGDEQYF.

The chain couples TRBV23-1 to TRBJ2-7, with D possibly matching TRBD1 (6 bases). TRBV23-1 falls under the ORF class, with uncertain function. This CDR3 is 14 amino acids long. V was pared by 8 bases and J by 7 bases, with 21 bases between. The CDR3 nucleotides read TGCGCCAGCTGGGAAATTAGCAATACAGGGGAGCAGTACTTC. Translated, it gives CASWEISNTGEQYF.

This clone turned up a few times. This chain uses TRBV6-5 with TRBJ1-2; tentatively, D is TRBD1 (6 bases). The V and J ends lost 5 bases and 3 bases respectively, with 13 bases between them. The CDR3 consists of 14 residues. Germline assignment: CDR1 MNHEY and CDR2 SVGAGI. This CDR3 reads CASSEGGVDYGYTF. The CDR3 DNA reads TGTGCCAGCAGTGAAGGGGGGGTAGACTATGGCTACACCTTC.

V is TRBV27 and J is TRBJ1-5; 8 bases line up with TRBD1. Germline CDR1 reads MNHEY; CDR2 reads SMNVEV (reference sequence). Trimming at V came to 6 bases and at J to 2 bases, leaving 9 bases not matched to a gene. There are 16 residues in the CDR3. CDR3 in amino acids: CASSTPRGRGNQPQHF. As DNA, the CDR3 is TGTGCCAGCAGCACACCCAGGGGGCGCGGCAATCAGCCCCAGCATTTT.

The CDR3 is CASSDGTSGAYEQYF. The DNA for the CDR3 is TGCGCCAGCAGTGATGGGACTAGCGGGGCCTACGAGCAGTACTTC. The chain has TRBV5-1 and TRBJ2-7; TRBD2 aligns across 13 bases. The CDR3 sequence is 15 residues long. Germline CDR1 SGHRS, CDR2 YFSETQ. V lost 5 bases and J lost 2; bases outside the gene matches: 4.

This chain links TRBV5-1 with TRBJ2-7; 8 positions match TRBD1. V was pared by 4 bases and J by 0 bases, with 6 bases of the junction left unmatched. The CDR3 is made up of 15 amino acids. Germline-derived CDR1 and CDR2 are SGHRS and YFSETQ. CDR3 sequence (DNA): TGCGCCAGCAGCACTGGACAGGGACACTCCTACGAGCAGTACTTC. Protein: CASSTGQGHSYEQYF.

The chain links TRBV19 to TRBJ2-2; D perhaps matches TRBD2 (6 bases). CDR3 length: 15 amino acids. V dropped 5 bases and J dropped 6 bases, with 16 bases sitting between them. Germline loops: CDR1 LNHDA, CDR2 SQIVND (reference sequence). The CDR3 nucleotides read TGTGCCAGTAGTGGTTGGAGGGCCGTTCCCGGGGAGCTGTTTTTT. This gives the protein CASSGWRAVPGELFF.

V gene TRBV12-5 combines with J gene TRBJ1-1; D unclear. The V gene lost 3 bases and the J gene lost 0 bases, with 8 bases spanning the gap. This CDR3 has 14 amino acids. Germline CDR1 LGHNT, CDR2 FRNRAP. The CDR3 sequence: CASGFRGLNTEAFF. CDR3 DNA sequence: TGTGCTAGTGGTTTCCGGGGTTTGAACACTGAAGCTTTCTTT.